Presented here are 21 T cell receptor beta chains from one specimen sequenced in a study of vaccination and CD4 T cells after COVID-19. No antigen is known for these receptors. Researchers used the Oncomine TCR Beta short-read assay to sequence DNA from cultured CD4+ T cells. TCRdb itself ran the PCR reads through MiXCR, one entry per CDR3 protein. In the table there are under 30,000 distinct CDR3 sequences, roughly 38% of which are singletons. The time point was: late sampling 161 to 241 days after vaccination in three convalescent patients. The treatment: roughly 10-day PBMC culture with coronavirus spike peptide pools or control peptides (ViraFEST assay). Specimen: CD4+ T cells from blood, cultured in vitro, collected about 7 months after SARS-CoV-2 vaccination. Receptor source: a human donor who had recovered from COVID-19.

V usage is TRBV20-1 and J usage is TRBJ1-6, with TRBD1 matching over 7 bases. CDR1 DFQATT and CDR2 SNEGSKA come from the germline V gene (reference sequence). This CDR3 has 14 amino acids. V shed 8 bases, J shed 9 bases, and the junction held 13 bases outside the gene matches. Here the CDR3 reads CSSDRESVGSPLHF. The CDR3 coding sequence is TGCAGTTCAGACAGGGAAAGTGTGGGTTCACCCCTCCACTTT.

This clonotype was seen just once. The V gene is TRBV14, the J gene TRBJ2-1, with TRBD2 as a possible D gene (6 bases). Germline CDR1 reads SGHDN; CDR2 reads FVKESK. This CDR3 has 12 amino acids. Trimming took off 0 bases at V and 15 bases at J, with 12 bases between the two ends. The CDR3 bases are TGTGCCAGCAGCCAAGATTACGGGAGTCTGTTCTTC. Residues: CASSQDYGSLFF.

V gene TRBV19 combines with J gene TRBJ2-7; TRBD1 matches at 9 bases. With V trimmed by 9 bases and J by 7 bases, 16 bases remained unmatched. In germline, CDR1 is LNHDA, CDR2 SQIVND (reference sequence). The CDR3 is 15 amino acids. CDR3 loop: CASTDGGQGAGEQYF. DNA for the CDR3: TGTGCCAGCACAGACGGGGGACAGGGTGCGGGGGAGCAGTACTTC.

The chain joins TRBV5-1 to TRBJ1-1, with TRBD1 as a possible D gene (5 bases). Germline V gives CDR1 SGHRS, CDR2 YFSETQ. Trimming took off 2 bases at V and 5 bases at J, with 7 bases between the two ends. The length of the CDR3 is 12 residues. CDR3: CASSFGGTEAFF. CDR3 DNA: TGCGCCAGCAGCTTCGGGGGAACTGAAGCTTTCTTT.

This clonotype was observed a handful of times. The genes are TRBV7-2 and TRBJ2-5; 9 positions agree with TRBD1. Germline V gene data show CDR1 as SGHTA and CDR2 as FQGNSA. V shed 0 bases and J 2 bases; nucleotides not matched to a gene: 16. This CDR3 has 20 residues. The CDR3 sequence: CASSLARGWGTGSRQETQYF. The DNA of the CDR3 is TGTGCCAGCAGCTTAGCAAGGGGATGGGGGACAGGGTCCAGGCAAGAGACCCAGTACTTC.

This sequence joins TRBV6-1 and TRBJ2-7; 9 nucleotides line up with TRBD1. Germline V gene lookup returns CDR1 MNHNS and CDR2 SASEGT. The CDR3 loop spans 14 amino acids. After removal of 7 bases from V and 0 bases from J, the junction contained 4 bases not matched to a gene. The CDR3 sequence is CASIPGQGSYEQYF. The CDR3 region has the DNA TGTGCCAGCATTCCGGGACAGGGCTCCTACGAGCAGTACTTC.

This clonotype was seen a handful of times. This rearrangement joins TRBV15 to TRBJ1-6; TRBD1 matches at 9 bases. Germline V gives CDR1 LNHNV, CDR2 YYDKDF (reference sequence). V shed 1 base and J 10 bases; nucleotides not matched to a gene: 5. The CDR3 sequence is 15 residues long. This chain's CDR3 is CATSRGGQGGSPLHF. The CDR3, as DNA: TGTGCCACCAGCAGAGGGGGACAGGGCGGCTCACCCCTCCACTTT.

By share, this clonotype counts as medium-sized (0.01 to 0.1%). The genes are TRBV20-1 and TRBJ2-3; 8 nucleotides match TRBD2. Germline V lookup: CDR1 DFQATT, CDR2 SNEGSKA (reference sequence). This CDR3 has 15 amino acids. J was trimmed by 8 bases and V by 5 bases; bases with no gene match: 15. The CDR3 DNA follows: TGCAGTGCTGCCCCATCTGCGGGAGGTACTTCTACGCAGTATTTT. Its translation is CSAAPSAGGTSTQYF.

The chain has TRBV6-1 and TRBJ2-7; D gene unclear. Trimming cost V 5 bases and J 2 bases, with 13 bases left between them. Germline CDR1 and CDR2: MNHNS and SASEGT. This CDR3 is built from 14 residues. The chain's CDR3 is CASSTGRITYEQYF. As DNA, the CDR3 is TGTGCCAGCAGTACTGGACGGATAACCTACGAGCAGTACTTC.

The rearrangement uses TRBV28 and TRBJ2-7, with 11 nucleotides matching TRBD2. Trimming removed 3 bases from V and 4 bases from J; junction bases left unmatched: 11. Germline CDR1 and CDR2: MDHEN and SYDVKM. This CDR3 region has 17 residues. The CDR3 DNA reads as TGTGCCAGCAGTTTTGAGCTAGCGGGAGGAGAGAGTTACGAGCAGTACTTC. It translates to CASSFELAGGESYEQYF.

The chain links TRBV20-1 to TRBJ1-4; D remains unclear. Germline V gene data show CDR1 as DFQATT and CDR2 as SNEGSKA (reference sequence). The CDR3 spans 12 residues. V shed 2 bases and J shed 8 bases, with 9 bases lying between them. CDR3 amino acids: CSARIGREKLFF. The CDR3 DNA reads TGCAGTGCTAGAATCGGACGGGAAAAACTGTTTTTT.

This chain connects TRBV6-1 to TRBJ1-4, with a tentative D call TRBD1 (6 bases). V lost 11 bases, J lost 5 bases, and 15 bases lay in between. CDR3 size: 13 residues. In germline, CDR1 is MNHNS, CDR2 SASEGT. The DNA for the CDR3 is TGTGCCTCGAAACGGGACACCAATGAAAAACTGTTTTTT. Its translation: CASKRDTNEKLFF.

The chain links TRBV7-9 to TRBJ2-7; unclear D gene. The germline V gene has CDR1 SEHNR and CDR2 FQNEAQ (reference sequence). Deletions cut 4 bases from V and 9 bases from J, with 13 bases between. There are 12 residues in the CDR3. CDR3 in DNA: TGTGCCAGCAGCTCAGAGGTCGGCGGGCAGTACTTC. Encoded protein: CASSSEVGGQYF.

This clonotype showed up just a few times. The chain has TRBV27 and TRBJ1-1; 10 positions agree with TRBD1. The CDR3 runs to 15 residues. After removal of 5 bases from V and 5 bases from J, the junction contained 8 bases not matched to a gene. Germline CDR1 and CDR2: MNHEY and SMNVEV (reference sequence). Here the CDR3 DNA reads TGTGCCAGCAGTCTCTCGGGACAGGGGATAACTGAAGCTTTCTTT. Its translation is CASSLSGQGITEAFF.

This clonotype has a single count. V usage is TRBV5-4 and J usage is TRBJ2-1; 8 bases agree with TRBD2. Looked up from germline, CDR1 is SGHNT and CDR2 is YYREEE (reference sequence). The length of the CDR3 is 15 residues. The J segment lost 7 bases and the V segment lost 7 bases, leaving 13 bases of the junction unmatched. CDR3 sequence reads: CASVRPGLDQNEQFF. The CDR3 nucleotides read TGTGCCAGCGTTCGGCCGGGACTAGACCAAAATGAGCAGTTCTTC.

The chain links TRBV11-2 to TRBJ2-1; 8 nucleotides match TRBD1. CDR3 size: 15 residues. The ends lost 5 bases at V and 10 bases at J; junction bases unmatched: 13. Per germline, CDR1 SGHAT and CDR2 FQNNGV. The CDR3 DNA reads TGTGCCAGCAGCCGGGGGCAGGGGGCGAGCTACGAGCAGTTCTTC. Residues: CASSRGQGASYEQFF.

The chain has TRBV27 and TRBJ1-2, with D maybe TRBD1 (6 bases). The germline V gene has CDR1 MNHEY and CDR2 SMNVEV (reference sequence). This CDR3 contains 15 residues. V lost 6 bases and J 4 bases, leaving 18 bases between the germline ends. CDR3 protein: CASSPTTGKSYGYTF. CDR3 bases: TGTGCCAGCAGCCCCACAACAGGGAAGAGCTATGGCTACACCTTC.

This clonotype was counted only a few times. The V gene is TRBV4-1, the J gene TRBJ1-2; 7 nucleotides agree with TRBD1. This CDR3 has 15 amino acids. Germline V gives CDR1 MGHRA, CDR2 YSYEKL. J gave up 1 base and V 3 bases, and 5 bases lay outside the gene matches. The CDR3 protein is CASSQGDSRNYGYTF. The CDR3 coding sequence is TGCGCCAGCAGCCAGGGGGACAGCCGTAACTATGGCTACACCTTC.

This clonotype came up a few times. The chain combines TRBV7-2 with TRBJ2-7; weak D call: TRBD1 (6 bases). The CDR3 is 11 residues long. Germline assignment: CDR1 SGHTA and CDR2 FQGNSA. Trimming took 7 bases from V and 3 from J, leaving 7 bases between them. CDR3 sequence (DNA): TGTGCCAGCACCAGGGGCTACGAGCAGTACTTC. Translation gives CASTRGYEQYF.

This clonotype showed up just a few times. The CDR3 DNA reads TGCAGTGCTATGAGGACAGGGACAAGGTACGAGCAGTACTTC. It translates to CSAMRTGTRYEQYF. The V call is TRBV20-1, the J call TRBJ2-7, with TRBD1 matching over 8 bases. With V trimmed by 4 bases and J by 4 bases, 9 bases remained unmatched. The CDR3 is 14 amino acids. Germline lookup yields CDR1 DFQATT and CDR2 SNEGSKA (reference sequence).

This chain links TRBV28 with TRBJ1-5; 9 nucleotides align to TRBD1. Germline V gene sequence: CDR1 MDHEN, CDR2 SYDVKM. CDR3 size: 15 residues. V shed 6 bases and J 4 bases; nucleotides not matched to a gene: 7. Here the CDR3 reads CASSIIGTGNQPQHF. The CDR3 DNA is TGTGCCAGCAGCATTATCGGGACAGGGAATCAGCCCCAGCATTTT.